This T cell receptor (beta chain) is drawn from a study of blood T cells in healthy people across ages. Study findings and constraints: For the donors, CMV status was unknown and possibly confounded expanded clonotype changes.

The donors, all healthy, were Caucasians living in Russia, aged about 6 to 90. RNA extraction gave at least 5 micrograms of total RNA per sample. PCR was performed a second time for about 6 to 12 cycles using a sample-barcoded 5' primer and a J-beta primer mix. TCRdb used MiXCR to reprocess the 5' RACE reads, holding one entry per CDR3 protein. The repertoire holds 450,000 to 650,000 distinct CDR3 sequences, with about 25% as singletons. This CDR3 has 16 residues. Germline CDR1 reads SGHTA; CDR2 reads FQGNSA. V was trimmed by 1 base and J by 1 base, leaving 11 bases between them. Concerning this clonotype itself: Its target is unknown.

These data were likewise used in another study, on T cells of mothers and their children. As that report states: Researchers report slightly higher, though non-significant, overlap in related mother-child pairs than in unrelated pairs.

The sequencing sample was made of blood. This chain joins TRBV7-2 and TRBJ1-5; D is ambiguous. This sequence was found in a boy aged 5-17 years in good health. The DNA for the CDR3 is TGTGCCAGCAGCTTAGTTTCTAGAGGCAGCAATCAGCCCCAGCATTTT. Protein: CASSLVSRGSNQPQHF.